Below are 14 T cell receptor beta chains sequenced from a single sample in a study of beta chain features in type 1 diabetes. These TCRs are of unknown antigen specificity. The entirety of the isolated RNA underwent reverse transcription, so expressed TCRB transcripts were sequenced. Only in-frame clones appear in the TCRdb table, and some are missing; sequencing was by immunoSEQ multiplex PCR. The sample comprises some 150,000 clones, approximately 9.1% of which are singletons, and roughly 0.7% rests with the top ten. Study conclusions and caveats: All four CD4+ subsets from Type 1 diabetes patients carried moderately but significantly shorter TCRB CDR3s.

The sequenced sample consisted of central memory CD4+ T cells from blood. These receptor sequences come from a woman younger than 45 with type 1 diabetes.

This clone was seen a handful of times. The rearrangement links TRBV7-3 to TRBJ2-1, with 8 bases lining up with TRBD1. V gave up 5 bases and J gave up 7 bases; unmatched junction bases: 4. The germline V gene encodes CDR1 SGHTA and CDR2 FQGTGA. The CDR3 sequence is 13 residues long. The CDR3 here is CASSRTGGNEQFF. The CDR3, as DNA: TGTGCCAGCAGCAGAACAGGGGGGAATGAGCAGTTCTTC.

The rearrangement links TRBV4-3 to TRBJ2-1; 10 bases agree with TRBD1. The germline gives CDR1 LGHNA, CDR2 YSLEER. The CDR3 totals 17 residues. J gave up 1 base and V 5 bases, and 8 bases lay outside the gene matches. This CDR3 is CASSLGQGSHSYNEQFF. The CDR3 DNA reads as TGCGCCAGCAGCTTGGGACAGGGGTCCCATTCCTACAATGAGCAGTTCTTC.

A word on this clone: The sample contains more than one DNA sequence encoding this CDR3. The V gene is TRBV5-6, the J gene TRBJ2-7; TRBD1 matches at 7 bases. Germline V CDR1 and CDR2: SGHDT, YYEEEE. Germline trimming cut 0 bases from V and 3 bases from J; bases unmatched to any gene: 3. The CDR3 has 14 residues. The CDR3 protein is CASSLGQGGYEQYF. The CDR3, as DNA: TGTGCCAGCAGCTTGGGACAGGGTGGCTACGAGCAGTACTTC.

The chain uses TRBV5-1 and TRBJ2-3, with TRBD1 matching 7 bases. The CDR3 sequence is 15 residues long. The trim removed 5 bases at V and 3 bases at J, leaving 9 bases unmatched. Looked up from germline, CDR1 is SGHRS and CDR2 is YFSETQ. This CDR3 is CASRGGRVRTDTQYF. The DNA of the CDR3 is TGCGCCAGCAGAGGGGGCAGGGTGAGGACAGATACGCAGTATTTT.

Here the CDR3 DNA reads TGTGCCAGCAGCCAAGAAGGAACTAGCGTTCGGCAGTACTTC. Translating it yields CASSQEGTSVRQYF. J is TRBJ2-7 and V is TRBV4-2; 7 bases are shared with TRBD2. J lost 9 bases, V lost 0 bases, and 8 bases had no gene match. The germline CDR1 and CDR2 sequences are LGHNA and YNFKEQ. The CDR3 has 14 amino acids.

This clone was counted only a few times. The genes are TRBV9 and TRBJ2-1; 7 positions agree with TRBD1. Trimming cost V 0 bases and J 5 bases; bases outside gene matches: 8. The CDR3 runs to 16 residues. CDR1 is SGDLS and CDR2 is YYNGEE in the germline V gene. Here the CDR3 reads CASSVAPHRGNNEQFF. In DNA form, the CDR3 reads TGTGCCAGCAGCGTAGCCCCACACAGGGGAAACAATGAGCAGTTCTTC.

V usage is TRBV29-1 and J usage is TRBJ1-2; D is ambiguous. The germline gives CDR1 SQVTM, CDR2 ANQGSEA. Between the trimmed V and J ends, which lost 1 base and 8 bases, there was a span of 8 bases. The CDR3 is made up of 11 amino acids. The CDR3 protein is CSVEAAGGYTF. CDR3 DNA sequence: TGCAGCGTTGAAGCCGCCGGGGGCTACACCTTC.

J is TRBJ2-7 and V is TRBV18, with a possible D match to TRBD2 (7 bases). V dropped 1 base and J dropped 6 bases, with 13 bases sitting between them. CDR1 is KGHSH and CDR2 is LQKENI in the germline V gene. This CDR3 spans 14 amino acids. The CDR3 bases are TGTGCCAGCTCACCACGGGAGGGGGTAAGCGAGCAGTACTTC. This sequence encodes CASSPREGVSEQYF.

This clone turned up a few times. J is TRBJ1-1 and V is TRBV28; 7 nucleotides line up with TRBD1. This CDR3 spans 15 amino acids. In germline, CDR1 is MDHEN, CDR2 SYDVKM. V shed 5 bases and J 5 bases; nucleotides not matched to a gene: 11. CDR3 coding DNA: TGTGCCAGCAGTGGGGGAAGCCAGGGGGGTACTGAAGCTTTCTTT. Amino acids: CASSGGSQGGTEAFF.

This clone was seen only a few times. The chain carries TRBV6-5 and TRBJ2-7; a weak D match, TRBD2 (6 bases). V dropped 7 bases and J dropped 0 bases, with 16 bases sitting between them. This CDR3 comprises 15 residues. The V gene's germline CDR1 is MNHEY and CDR2 SVGAGI. The CDR3 DNA is TGTGCCAGCAAAAAACCGGGACTTAGCTCCTACGAGCAGTACTTC. It codes for CASKKPGLSSYEQYF.

This clone was counted a few times. V and J are TRBV11-2 and TRBJ2-3, with no clear D. V was trimmed by 5 bases and J by 6 bases, leaving 12 bases between them. The germline V gene encodes CDR1 SGHAT and CDR2 FQNNGV. The CDR3 has 13 amino acids. The CDR3 nucleotides read TGTGCCAGCAGCCCCGACTTGGCTGATACGCAGTATTTT. This translates into CASSPDLADTQYF.

The gene calls are TRBV5-4 and TRBJ1-2, with 8 positions matching TRBD1. The CDR3 runs to 13 residues. From germline, CDR1 is SGHNT and CDR2 YYREEE (reference sequence). V was pared by 4 bases and J by 5 bases, with 4 bases of the junction left unmatched. The CDR3 is CASSPRQGYGYTF. CDR3 nucleotide sequence: TGTGCCAGCAGCCCGCGACAGGGGTATGGCTACACCTTC.

The gene calls are TRBV15 and TRBJ1-3; D unclear. The CDR3 extends over 15 amino acids. CDR1 is LNHNV and CDR2 is YYDKDF in the germline V gene (reference sequence). Trimming cost V 0 bases and J 3 bases, with 9 bases left between them. DNA of the CDR3: TGTGCCACCAGCAGAGATACGGGGAGTGGAAACACCATATATTTT. It yields the protein CATSRDTGSGNTIYF. Looking up the rest from reference TRBV15 and TRBJ1-3 gives the full variable domain: DAMVIQNPRYQVTQFGKPVTLSCSQTLNHNVMYWYQQKSSQAPKLLFHYYDKDFNNEADTPDNFQSRRPNTSFCFLDIRSPGLGDTAMYLCATSRDTGSGNTIYFGEGSWLTVV.

This clone has a handful of counts. The chain employs TRBV5-4 and TRBJ1-1; no firm D call. The CDR3 extends over 15 amino acids. Germline V gene lookup returns CDR1 SGHNT and CDR2 YYREEE (reference sequence). V was shortened by 0 bases and J by 0 bases, with 9 bases between the two germline ends. DNA of the CDR3: TGTGCCAGCAGCTTGGATAGCGAGATGAACACTGAAGCTTTCTTT. Translated: CASSLDSEMNTEAFF.